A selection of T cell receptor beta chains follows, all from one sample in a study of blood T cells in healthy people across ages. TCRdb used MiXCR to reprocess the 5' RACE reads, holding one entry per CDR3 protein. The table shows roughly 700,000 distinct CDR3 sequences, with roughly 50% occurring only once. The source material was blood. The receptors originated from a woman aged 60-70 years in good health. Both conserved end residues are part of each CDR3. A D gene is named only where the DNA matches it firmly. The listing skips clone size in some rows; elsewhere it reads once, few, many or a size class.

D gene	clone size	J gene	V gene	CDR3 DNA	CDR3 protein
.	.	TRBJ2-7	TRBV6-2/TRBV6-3	TGTGCCAGCAGTCTCCGGACTTGGGATCAGGACTACGAGCAGTACTTC	CASSLRTWDQDYEQYF
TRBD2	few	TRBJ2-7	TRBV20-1	TGCAGTGCGCCGACTAGCGGGATTGACGAGCAGTACTTC	CSAPTSGIDEQYF
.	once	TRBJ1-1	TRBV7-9	TGTGCCAGCAGCTTAGTGGGGGAGACTGAAGCTTTCTTT	CASSLVGETEAFF
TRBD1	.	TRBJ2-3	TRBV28	TGTGCCAGCAGTTCCCTCCTCACTGACAGGGATAGTGAAGATACGCAGTATTTT	CASSSLLTDRDSEDTQYF
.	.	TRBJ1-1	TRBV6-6	TGTGCCAGCAGGAGGGCCGAGGCTGAAGCTTTCTTT	CASRRAEAEAFF
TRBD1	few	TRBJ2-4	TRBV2	TGTGCCAGCAGTTCAGGGGGCGGAGGCATTCAGTACTTC	CASSSGGGGIQYF
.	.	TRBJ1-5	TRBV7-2	TGTGCCAGCAGCTTAGAAGAGGGGTTAAGTCAGCCCCAGCATTTT	CASSLEEGLSQPQHF
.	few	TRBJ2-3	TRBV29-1	TGCAGCGTTGAAGATCCTAAGGTAGCGACAGATACGCAGTATTTT	CSVEDPKVATDTQYF
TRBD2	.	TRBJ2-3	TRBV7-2	TGTGCCAGCACTATTGGGCTAGCGGGAACCACAGATACGCAGTATTTT	CASTIGLAGTTDTQYF
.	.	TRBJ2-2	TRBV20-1	TGCAGTGCAAAGACGGACAGAGCGAACACCGGGGAGCTGTTTTTT	CSAKTDRANTGELFF
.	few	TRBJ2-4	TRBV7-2	TGTGCCAGCAGCTTCCGCTTAGCCAAAAACATTCAGTACTTC	CASSFRLAKNIQYF
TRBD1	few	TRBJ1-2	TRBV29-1	TGCAGCGTTCATCGGACAGGGCAACTCAACTATGGCTACACCTTC	CSVHRTGQLNYGYTF
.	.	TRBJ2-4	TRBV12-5	TGTGCTAGACTCGGGGAAAAAAACATTCAGTACTTC	CARLGEKNIQYF
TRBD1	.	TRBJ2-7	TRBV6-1	TGTGCCAGCAATCCCCGGACAGGGGGCGGCGAGCAGTACTTC	CASNPRTGGGEQYF
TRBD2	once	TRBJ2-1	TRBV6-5	TGTGCCAGCAGTTACGGGGCTAGCGGGAGGGCCCTCGGTGAGCAGTTCTTC	CASSYGASGRALGEQFF
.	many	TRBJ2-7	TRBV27	TGTGCCAGCAGTTTTCAGGTGGCCTACGAGCAGTACTTC	CASSFQVAYEQYF
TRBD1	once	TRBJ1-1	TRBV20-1	TGCAGTGCTAGAGTTGGGACAGGGGCACAGCGGGGAGCTTTCTTT	CSARVGTGAQRGAFF
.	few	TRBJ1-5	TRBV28	TGTGCCAGCAGTTTCCGCAGACAGTATAGCAATCAGCCCCAGCATTTT	CASSFRRQYSNQPQHF
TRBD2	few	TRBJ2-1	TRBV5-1	TGCGCCAGCAGCCCAGGACTAGCGGAGACCATCTACAATGAGCAGTTCTTC	CASSPGLAETIYNEQFF
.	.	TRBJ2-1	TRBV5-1	TGCGCCAGCAGCTTGTATGCTACTGGCAATGAGCAGTTCTTC	CASSLYATGNEQFF
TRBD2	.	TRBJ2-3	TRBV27	TGTGCCAGCAGGCGGACTAGCGGACCTCCGGGGTATTTT	CASRRTSGPPGYF
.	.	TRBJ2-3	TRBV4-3	TGCGCCAGCAGCCAAGAAGAGTGGCATACGCAGTATTTT	CASSQEEWHTQYF
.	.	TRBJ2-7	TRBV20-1	TGCAGTGCTCCCCGCTGGGAGTCCTACGAGCAGTACTTC	CSAPRWESYEQYF
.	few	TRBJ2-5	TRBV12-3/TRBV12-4	TGTGCCAGCAGTCTAGGGACGAACCAAGAGACCCAGTACTTC	CASSLGTNQETQYF
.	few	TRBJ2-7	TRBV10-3	TGTGCCGTCCGAGGGCTCGAGAGCTCCTACGAGCAGTACTTC	CAVRGLESSYEQYF
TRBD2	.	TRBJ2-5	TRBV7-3	TGTGCCAGCAGCTTCACGGGAGGGCCACAGTACTTC	CASSFTGGPQYF
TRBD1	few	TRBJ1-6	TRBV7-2	TGTGCCAGCAGGGAGGGACAGTATAATTCACCCCTCCACTTT	CASREGQYNSPLHF
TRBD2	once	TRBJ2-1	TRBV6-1	TGTGCCAGCTTTTCTGGACTAGCGGGAGACGATGAGCAGTTCTTC	CASFSGLAGDDEQFF
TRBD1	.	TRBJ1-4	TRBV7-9	TGTGCCAGCAGCATTACCGACAGGGGGCTGTTTTTT	CASSITDRGLFF
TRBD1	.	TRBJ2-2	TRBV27	TGTGCCAGCAGGACAGGGAAGGGGGAGCTGTTTTTT	CASRTGKGELFF
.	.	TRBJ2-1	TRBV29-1	TGCAGCGTTGACGCGTATCCATCCTACAATGAGCAGTTCTTC	CSVDAYPSYNEQFF
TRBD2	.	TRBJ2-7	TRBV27	TGTGCCAGCAGCTTATTGGGGGCGGGAGGGCGAATCTACGAGCAGTACTTC	CASSLLGAGGRIYEQYF
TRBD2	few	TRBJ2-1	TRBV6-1	TGTGCCAGCAGCCGGGGGCTAGCGGGAGCAGCGGGTTACAATGAGCAGTTCTTC	CASSRGLAGAAGYNEQFF
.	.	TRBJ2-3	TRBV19	TGTGCCAGTAGGGCGGGGACGACAGATACGCAGTATTTT	CASRAGTTDTQYF
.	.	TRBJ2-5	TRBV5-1	TGCGCCAGCAGCGTAACTACTAGGGGTCCGGCCCAGTACTTC	CASSVTTRGPAQYF